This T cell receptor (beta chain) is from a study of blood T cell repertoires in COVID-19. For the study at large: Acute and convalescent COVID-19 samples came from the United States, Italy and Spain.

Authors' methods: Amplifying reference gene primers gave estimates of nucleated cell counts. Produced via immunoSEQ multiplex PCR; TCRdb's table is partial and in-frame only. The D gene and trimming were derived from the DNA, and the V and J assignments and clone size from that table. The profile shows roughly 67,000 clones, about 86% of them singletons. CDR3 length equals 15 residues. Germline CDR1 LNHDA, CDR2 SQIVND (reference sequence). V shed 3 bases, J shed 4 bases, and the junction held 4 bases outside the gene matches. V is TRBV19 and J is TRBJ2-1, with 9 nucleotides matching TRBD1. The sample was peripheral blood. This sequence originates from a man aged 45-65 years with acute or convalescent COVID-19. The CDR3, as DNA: TGTGCCAGTAGTATCCAACAGGGGGCGTACAATGAGCAGTTCTTC. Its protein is CASSIQQGAYNEQFF.